This T cell receptor beta chain was identified during a study of human T cells and chemical hapten exposure (dated by TCRdb to the early 2020s). Describing the broader study: For sensitization, 2% DPC in acetone was applied to a roughly 2 cm by roughly 2 cm area of upper inner arm skin. The libraries were sequenced as a pool, and the TCR yield per sample differed mostly because of small variations in library volumes within the pool. This study followed changes in the peripheral blood TCR repertoire in vivo during primary and secondary sensitization of alopecia patients to the hapten diphenylcyclopropenone (DPC). Throughout the roughly 25-week study period, patients were also given weekly therapeutic DPC doses on the scalp. Blood samples were taken from patients before sensitization (week 0) and at 2, 6 and about 24 weeks after DPC sensitization. The mostly female patient cohort included alopecia areata with under or over 50% scalp involvement, alopecia totalis and alopecia universalis. Patch testing was done on the upper back using Finn chambers containing 0.01% DPC, and results were scored after 6 days according to International Contact Dermatitis Research Group standards. Twenty-nine alopecia patients gave blood for TCR sequencing at one to four time points (pre-sensitization, 2, 6 and 24 weeks).

The research as a whole found: Repeated subsampling changed both the strength of the expansion versus patch-test correlation and the threshold at which the correlation became significant. A positive correlation was found between the number of PT1 expanded TCRs and patch test score, with significance reached at thresholds 8, 16 and 32 but not 4. Compared with pre-sensitization or healthy control sets, expanded TCRs formed significantly more large CDR3 similarity clusters, which is consistent with antigen-driven responses. The number of TCRs above 1 in 1000 frequency did not change with DPC sensitization; there was no evidence of global repertoire structure alterations. All patients had alopecia, a presumed autoimmune disease, so their immune response might differ from that of healthy individuals.

The library was generated by RACE. Sequencer: NextSeq 500. During library preparation, unique molecular identifiers were attached to individual cDNA molecules so that TCRs could be counted quantitatively and reproducibly. Each blood RNA sample was used to sequence both TCR alpha and TCR beta chains. The original pipeline was this. A median of about 87,000 TCRs per sample was observed, with a range of 23,224 to 690,600. V, J and CDR3 annotation of the TCR reads was carried out using the Decombinator software suite. Every sample was subsampled to the same number of TCRs (28,000) for the PS versus PT1 abundance plots. Expanded TCRs were defined as absent before sensitization and observed at least eight times at the 2-week time point. TCRdb itself trimmed the public reads at Q25 with fastp, ran MiXCR and retained productive beta chains. A single entry per CDR3 protein holds the most common genes and DNA from its merged rows. In this record, the V and J calls reflect TCRdb's handling and not the investigators' own analysis. Present in this sample are approximately 400,000 distinct CDR3 sequences, around 5.5% of which were seen just once. The top ten hold about 2.5% of the sample.

In this sample, this clonotype turned up a few times. What this receptor recognizes is not known. Base qualities are not at hand, and no much larger clone is one base apart. The sample's time point label, decoded: pre-sensitization, week 0. According to the study, the label for this sample's treatment or condition signals: therapeutic diphenylcyclopropenone sensitization with weekly scalp DPC. At every patch-test visit, the blood draw took place before the patch test was put on. To be eligible, patients had to be aged 18 to 70, diagnosed with alopecia and judged suitable for DPC therapy, while pregnant patients were excluded. Total RNA was extracted from unfractionated whole blood collected in Tempus Blood RNA tubes. Inclusive of the bounding cysteine and phenylalanine, the CDR3 is 15 residues long. The read is trimmed to its CDR3 DNA, 45 bases read in frame from base 1. Trimming removed 3 bases from V and 6 bases from J, leaving 15 bases between the germline ends. The germline V gene provides CDR1 SGHTA and CDR2 FQGNSA.

The sequences come from whole blood, collected in connection with sensitization to the hapten diphenylcyclopropenone (DPC). The chain is encoded by TRBV7-2 joined to TRBJ2-1; possibly the D gene is TRBD2, per 6 matching bases. The origin of this receptor is a woman between 45 and 60 years old with alopecia areata. Some clones in this sample may be carry-over from other donors' samples. The DNA sequence is TGTGCCAGCAGCTTGGGCGGGACGTCCCGCAATGAGCAGTTCTTC. Its product reads: CASSLGGTSRNEQFF. Reference TRBV7-2 and TRBJ2-1 proteins supply the regions before and after the CDR3; the full variable domain is: GAGVSQSPSNKVTEKGKDVELRCDPISGHTALYWYRQSLGQGLEFLIYFQGNSAPDKSGLPSDRFSAERTGGSVSTLTIQRTQQEDSAVYLCASSLGGTSRNEQFFGPGTRLTVL.